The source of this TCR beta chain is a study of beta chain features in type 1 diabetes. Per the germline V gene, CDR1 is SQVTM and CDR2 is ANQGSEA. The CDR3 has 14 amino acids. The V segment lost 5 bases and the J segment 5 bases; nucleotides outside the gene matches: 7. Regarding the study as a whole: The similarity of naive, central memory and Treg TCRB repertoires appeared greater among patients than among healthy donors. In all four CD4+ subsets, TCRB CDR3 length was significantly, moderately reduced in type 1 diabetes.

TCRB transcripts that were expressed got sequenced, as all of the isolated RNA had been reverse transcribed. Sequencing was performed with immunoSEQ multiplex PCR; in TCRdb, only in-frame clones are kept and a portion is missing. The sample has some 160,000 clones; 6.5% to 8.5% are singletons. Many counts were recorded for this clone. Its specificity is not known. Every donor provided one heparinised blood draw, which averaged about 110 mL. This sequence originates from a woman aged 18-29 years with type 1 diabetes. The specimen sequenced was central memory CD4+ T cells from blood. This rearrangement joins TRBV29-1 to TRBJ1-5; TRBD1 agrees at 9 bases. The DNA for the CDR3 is TGCAGCGTTTCCGGGACAGGGATTGATCAGCCCCAGCATTTT. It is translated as CSVSGTGIDQPQHF.